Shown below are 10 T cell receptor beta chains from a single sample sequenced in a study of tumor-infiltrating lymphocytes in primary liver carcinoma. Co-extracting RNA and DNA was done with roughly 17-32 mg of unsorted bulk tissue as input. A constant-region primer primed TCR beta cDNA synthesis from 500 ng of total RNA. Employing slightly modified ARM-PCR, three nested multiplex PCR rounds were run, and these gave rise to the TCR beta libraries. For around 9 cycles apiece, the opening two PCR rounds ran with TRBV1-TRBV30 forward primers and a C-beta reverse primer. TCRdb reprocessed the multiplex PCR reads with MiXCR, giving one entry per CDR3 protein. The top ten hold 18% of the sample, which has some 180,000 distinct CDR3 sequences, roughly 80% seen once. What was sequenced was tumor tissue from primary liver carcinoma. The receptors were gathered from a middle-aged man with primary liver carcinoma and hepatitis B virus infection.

CDR3 DNA sequence: TGTGTCAACAACGACGCCAAGGGAAGGTACGAGCAGTACTTC. Translating gives CVNNDAKGRYEQYF. The rearrangement links TRBV6-2 or TRBV6-3 to TRBJ2-7; D is unresolved. The CDR3 is made up of 14 amino acids. Germline loops: CDR1 MNHEY, CDR2 SVGEGT.

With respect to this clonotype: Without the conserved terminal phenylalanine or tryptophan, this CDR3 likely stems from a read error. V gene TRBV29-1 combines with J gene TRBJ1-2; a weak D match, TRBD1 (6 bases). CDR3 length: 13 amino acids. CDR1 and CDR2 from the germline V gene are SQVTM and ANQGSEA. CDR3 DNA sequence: TGCAGCGTCGGGGGCAGGGAAAACTATTGCTACACCTTG. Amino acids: CSVGGRENYCYTL.

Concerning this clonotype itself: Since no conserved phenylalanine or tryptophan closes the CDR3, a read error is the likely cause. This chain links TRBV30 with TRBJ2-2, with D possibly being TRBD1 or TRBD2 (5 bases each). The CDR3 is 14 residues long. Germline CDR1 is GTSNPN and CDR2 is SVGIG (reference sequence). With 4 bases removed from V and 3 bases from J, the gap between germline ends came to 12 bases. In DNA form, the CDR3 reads TGTGCCTGGAAAACGGTGGGGGACACCGGGGAGCTGTTTCTT. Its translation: CAWKTVGDTGELFL.

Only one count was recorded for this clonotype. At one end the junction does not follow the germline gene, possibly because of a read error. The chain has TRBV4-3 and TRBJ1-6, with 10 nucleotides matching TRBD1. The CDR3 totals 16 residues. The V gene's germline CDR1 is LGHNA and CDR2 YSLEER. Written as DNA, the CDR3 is TGCGCCCTTAGCTCCTGGGACAGGGGAAGGAATTCACCCCTCAACTTT. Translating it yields CALSSWDRGRNSPLNF.

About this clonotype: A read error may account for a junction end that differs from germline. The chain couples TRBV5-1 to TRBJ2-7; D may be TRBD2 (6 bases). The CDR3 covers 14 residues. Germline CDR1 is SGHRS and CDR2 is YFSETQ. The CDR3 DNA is TGCGCCAGCAGCCACGGAGGGGCTACCTATGAGCAGTACTTC. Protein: CASSHGGATYEQYF.

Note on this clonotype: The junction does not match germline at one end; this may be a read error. Written as DNA, the CDR3 is TGTGCCAGTAGTTCGAGTACTAGCGGGGTCACAGATACGCAGTATTTT. Translated, it gives CASSSSTSGVTDTQYF. The J gene is TRBJ2-3, the V gene TRBV12-3 or TRBV12-4, with 10 bases lining up with TRBD2. CDR3 length: 16 amino acids.

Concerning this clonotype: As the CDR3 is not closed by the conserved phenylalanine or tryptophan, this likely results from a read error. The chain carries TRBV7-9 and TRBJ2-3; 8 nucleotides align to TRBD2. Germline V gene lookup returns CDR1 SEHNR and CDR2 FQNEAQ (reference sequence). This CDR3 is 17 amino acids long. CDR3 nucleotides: TGTGCCAGCAGCTTCGCTCCTACTAGCGGTCGCACAGATACACAGTATGTT. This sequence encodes CASSFAPTSGRTDTQYV.

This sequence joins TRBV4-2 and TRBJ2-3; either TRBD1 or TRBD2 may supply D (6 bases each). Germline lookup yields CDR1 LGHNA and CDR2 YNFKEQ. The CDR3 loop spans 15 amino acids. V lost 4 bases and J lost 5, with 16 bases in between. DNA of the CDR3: TGTGCCAGCAGCCTTAAGGGGGGAGGAGAAGATACGCAGTATTTT. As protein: CASSLKGGGEDTQYF.

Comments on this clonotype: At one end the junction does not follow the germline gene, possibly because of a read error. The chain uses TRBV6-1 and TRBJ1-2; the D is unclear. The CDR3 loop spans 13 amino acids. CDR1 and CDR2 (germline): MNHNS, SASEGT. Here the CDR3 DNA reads TGTGCCAGCTTTTCGATCGTAGACTATGACTACACCTTC. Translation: CASFSIVDYDYTF.

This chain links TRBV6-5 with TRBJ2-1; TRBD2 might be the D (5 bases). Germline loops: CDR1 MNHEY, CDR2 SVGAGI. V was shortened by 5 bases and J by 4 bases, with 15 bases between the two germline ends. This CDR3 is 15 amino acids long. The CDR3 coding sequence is TGTGCCAGCAGTCAACTAGTGGGAGATTACAATGAGCAGTTCTTC. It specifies CASSQLVGDYNEQFF.